The T cell receptor beta chain under discussion was sequenced for a study of shared clonotypes between healthy human individuals. General study findings and limits: In having few donors, the study represented limited genetic and exposure-history diversity.

CD8 cells classed as naive were CD45RO-negative and positively selected for CCR7, excluding terminally differentiated effector memory CD45RA+ cells. None of the donors, who were healthy HIV-negative adults, had recently had acute infections or vaccinations. As regards this clone: What it recognizes is unknown.

Profiled with immunoSEQ multiplex PCR; TCRdb holds only in-frame clones, not every one. This sample has hundreds of thousands of clones, with 95% found just once. Trimming stripped 1 base from V and 0 bases from J, with 7 bases between. The germline V gene has CDR1 SQVTM and CDR2 ANQGSEA. The CDR3 runs 14 residues. The chain combines TRBV29-1 with TRBJ1-3; D is uncertain. Sample: naive CD8+ T cells sorted from blood. The receptor comes from a woman younger than 45 in good health. CDR3 in DNA: TGCAGCGTTGAAGTCGGCCTCTCTGGAAACACCATATATTTT. Translating gives CSVEVGLSGNTIYF.